Detailed here is one T cell receptor (beta chain). TCRdb reprocessed the 5' RACE reads via MiXCR and lists one record per CDR3 protein. The sample records about 220,000 distinct CDR3 sequences, 6.5% to 7.5% being singletons. V lost 0 bases to trimming and J lost 7 bases, with 13 bases between them. This CDR3 is built from 14 residues. Germline loops: CDR1 SGHDT, CDR2 YYEEEE. The data belong to a study of T cells after yellow fever vaccination. Sequencing was performed on CD4+ T cells sorted from PBMCs, taken on the day of the yellow fever booster vaccination. This TCR was sampled from a man younger than 45 who received the YFV17D yellow fever vaccine. The chain employs TRBV5-6 and TRBJ1-2, with D uncertain. CDR3 DNA: TGTGCCAGCAGCTTGGTTTCGGGGATGTCTGGCTACACCTTC. Translated: CASSLVSGMSGYTF.